Reported below is one T cell receptor (beta chain). From germline, CDR1 is MNHEY and CDR2 SMNVEV (reference sequence). This CDR3 is 16 amino acids long. Trimming pared 3 bases from V and 0 bases from J, leaving 14 bases between. The sample originates from a study of cytomegalovirus exposure and HLA in healthy donors. The PCR made use of 60 Vbeta and 13 Jbeta primers. The data were produced by immunoSEQ multiplex PCR, yet TCRdb's version contains in-frame clones alone and is incomplete. The table shows fewer than 350,000 clones, with approximately 90% occurring only once. Sequencing used PBMCs. The V call is TRBV27, the J call TRBJ1-1; possibly TRBD1 for D (5 bases). The receptor was isolated from a young woman in good health and CMV-seronegative. CDR3 protein: CASSFGGAGLNTEAFF. CDR3 DNA: TGTGCCAGCAGTTTTGGCGGTGCGGGGCTGAACACTGAAGCTTTCTTT.